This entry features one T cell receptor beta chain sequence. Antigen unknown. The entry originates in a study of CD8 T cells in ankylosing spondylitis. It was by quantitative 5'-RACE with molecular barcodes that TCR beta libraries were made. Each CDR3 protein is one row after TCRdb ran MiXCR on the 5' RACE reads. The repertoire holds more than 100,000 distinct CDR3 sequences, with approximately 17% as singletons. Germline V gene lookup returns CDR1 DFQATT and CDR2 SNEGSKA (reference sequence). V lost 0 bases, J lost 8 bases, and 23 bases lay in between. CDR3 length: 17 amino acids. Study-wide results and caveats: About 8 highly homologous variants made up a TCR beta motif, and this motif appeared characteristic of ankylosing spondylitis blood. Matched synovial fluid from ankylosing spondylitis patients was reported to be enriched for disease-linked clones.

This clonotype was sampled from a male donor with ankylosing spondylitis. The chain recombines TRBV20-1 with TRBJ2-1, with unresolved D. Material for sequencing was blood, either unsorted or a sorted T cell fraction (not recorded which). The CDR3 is CSARDRPSAQTPYEQFF. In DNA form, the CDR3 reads TGCAGTGCTAGAGATCGGCCCTCTGCCCAAACCCCCTATGAGCAGTTCTTC.